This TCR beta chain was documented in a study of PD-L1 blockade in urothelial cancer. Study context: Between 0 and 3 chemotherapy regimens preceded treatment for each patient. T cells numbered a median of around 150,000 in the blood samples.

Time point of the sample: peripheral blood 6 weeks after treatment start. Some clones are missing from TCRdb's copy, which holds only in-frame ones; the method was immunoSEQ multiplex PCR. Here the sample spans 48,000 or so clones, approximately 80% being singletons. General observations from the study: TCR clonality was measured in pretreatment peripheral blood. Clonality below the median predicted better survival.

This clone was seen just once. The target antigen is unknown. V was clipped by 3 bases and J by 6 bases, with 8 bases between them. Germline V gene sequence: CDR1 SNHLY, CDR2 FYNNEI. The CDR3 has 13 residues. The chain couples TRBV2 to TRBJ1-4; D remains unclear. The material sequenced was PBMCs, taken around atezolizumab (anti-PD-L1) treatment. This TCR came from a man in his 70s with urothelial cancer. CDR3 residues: CASSDRNYEKLFF. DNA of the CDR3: TGTGCCAGCAGTGACAGAAATTATGAAAAACTGTTTTTT.